The 4 T cell receptor beta chains reported below all come from one sample, sequenced in a study of shared clonotypes between healthy human individuals (dated by TCRdb to about 2020). Library creation used the immunoSEQ multiplex PCR assay. TCRdb holds this immuneACCESS table with in-frame rearrangements only. Some clones are missing; in checked studies, unresolved V genes explain under half, and the rest has no known cause. The sample contains about half a million clones, around 73% of them found a single time. The top ten hold around 11% of the sample. The sample comprised PBMCs. The receptors here all came from a middle-aged woman in good health. Some clones in this sample may be carry-over from other donors' samples.

CDR3 bases: TGCAGCGCCGGACTAGCGGGCTACGAGCAGTACTTC. Translated, it gives CSAGLAGYEQYF. The chain has TRBV29-1 and TRBJ2-7; TRBD2 aligns across 11 bases. J lost 3 bases, V lost 7 bases, and 2 bases had no gene match. CDR3 length equals 12 residues. The germline V gene has CDR1 SQVTM and CDR2 ANQGSEA.

The chain has TRBV15 and TRBJ2-5; 10 nucleotides align to TRBD2. The DNA end lines up better with TRBJ2-7; the J call may be wrong. The length of the CDR3 is 14 residues. In germline, CDR1 is LNHNV, CDR2 YYDKDF (reference sequence). CDR3 sequence (DNA): TGTGCCACCAGCAGAGAAGCGGGAGGGTACGAGCAGTACTTC. The encoded protein is CATSREAGGYEQYF.

This clone appeared many times. Distinct nucleotide sequences in the sample also encode this CDR3. This chain uses TRBV5-1 with TRBJ2-3, with 12 bases matching TRBD2. V dropped 0 bases and J dropped 1; count of bases not matched to a gene: 0. The CDR3 loop spans 16 amino acids. From germline, CDR1 is SGHRS and CDR2 YFSETQ. The CDR3 here is CASSLGLAGGTDTQYF. As DNA, the CDR3 is TGCGCCAGCAGCTTGGGACTAGCGGGAGGCACAGATACGCAGTATTTT.

Notes on this clone: Different DNA sequences within this sample yield the same CDR3. The chain combines TRBV5-1 with TRBJ2-3; 7 positions agree with TRBD1. Germline values: CDR1 SGHRS, CDR2 YFSETQ. This CDR3 is built from 15 residues. With 0 bases clipped from V and 2 bases from J, the junction kept 3 bases outside the gene matches. The CDR3 nucleotides are TGCGCCAGCAGCTTGGTAGGGACAGACACAGATACGCAGTATTTT. Protein: CASSLVGTDTDTQYF.